What follows are 21 T cell receptor beta chains derived from one specimen sequenced in a study of blood T cell repertoires in COVID-19. Profiling relied on immunoSEQ multiplex PCR, and the TCRdb table lists in-frame clones only, not all of them. The table lists some 200,000 clones, just under 85% of them singletons. Source material: peripheral blood. These receptors originate from a human donor with acute or convalescent COVID-19. The donor label of this sample is uncertain.

The chain has TRBV19 and TRBJ2-7, with D possibly being TRBD2 (5 bases). This CDR3 comprises 18 residues. From germline, CDR1 is LNHDA and CDR2 SQIVND (reference sequence). V lost 7 bases and J lost 0, with 25 bases in between. CDR3 bases: TGTGCCAGTACCCCTTCCCCCGCCCGCGGGTACTCCTCCTACGAGCAGTACTTC. Translating it yields CASTPSPARGYSSYEQYF.

V and J are TRBV24-1 and TRBJ2-7; 7 nucleotides align to TRBD1. V shed 9 bases and J 1 base; nucleotides not matched to a gene: 5. The germline V gene has CDR1 KGHDR and CDR2 SFDVKD. This CDR3 has 13 amino acids. CDR3 residues: CATQRTGSYEQYF. The DNA for the CDR3 is TGTGCCACCCAAAGGACAGGTTCCTACGAGCAGTACTTC.

The rearrangement links TRBV5-6 to TRBJ2-1, with 8 bases matching TRBD2. Germline V gene lookup returns CDR1 SGHDT and CDR2 YYEEEE. The CDR3 totals 18 residues. V lost 4 bases to trimming and J lost 7 bases; unmatched junction nucleotides: 19. The CDR3 DNA reads as TGTGCCAGCAGCCGCACCCCGATTCGCGGGAGGAGTTTGAATGAGCAGTTCTTC. This gives the protein CASSRTPIRGRSLNEQFF.

The chain uses TRBV5-4 and TRBJ1-6; possible D gene TRBD1, 6 bases. The germline gives CDR1 SGHNT, CDR2 YYREEE (reference sequence). The CDR3 sequence is 14 residues long. The ends were cut back, 4 bases at V and 5 bases at J, with 10 bases in the middle. CDR3 nucleotides: TGTGCCAGCAGCCCCAGGGGAAATAATTCACCCCTCCACTTT. Translated, it gives CASSPRGNNSPLHF.

This clone appeared once. The gene calls are TRBV5-1 and TRBJ2-7; D is perhaps TRBD1 (6 bases). The CDR3 covers 14 residues. CDR1 and CDR2 from the germline V gene are SGHRS and YFSETQ. V was trimmed by 4 bases and J by 5 bases, leaving 16 bases between them. The CDR3 nucleotides are TGCGCCAGCAGCATTATTACAGGGTCCCACGAGCAGTACTTC. Protein: CASSIITGSHEQYF.

This clone came up a few times. The chain couples TRBV9 to TRBJ2-7, with TRBD2 matching over 10 bases. The length of the CDR3 is 15 residues. Germline CDR1 and CDR2: SGDLS and YYNGEE. V trimming: 4 bases; J trimming: 8 bases; junction bases outside the gene matches: 12. The CDR3: CASSPRGLAGVQQYF. The CDR3 bases are TGTGCCAGCAGCCCCCGGGGGCTAGCGGGAGTCCAGCAGTACTTC.

The chain couples TRBV7-4 to TRBJ1-4; D not resolved. V lost 1 base to trimming and J lost 4 bases, with 13 bases between them. There are 16 residues in the CDR3. From germline, CDR1 is SGHVT and CDR2 SQSDAQ. The CDR3 nucleotides are TGTGCCAGCAGCTTAGTATTAGACTCGAATAATGAAAAACTGTTTTTT. Translating it yields CASSLVLDSNNEKLFF.

The CDR3 reads CAISEPDRGASTEAFF. DNA of the CDR3: TGTGCCATCAGTGAGCCGGACAGGGGAGCGTCCACTGAAGCTTTCTTT. The genes are TRBV10-3 and TRBJ1-1; TRBD1 matches 9 bases. CDR3 length equals 16 residues. Germline CDR1 is ENHRY and CDR2 is SYGVKD. The J segment lost 4 bases and the V segment lost 2 bases, leaving 8 bases of the junction unmatched.

V usage is TRBV19 and J usage is TRBJ2-1, with 10 bases lining up with TRBD2. V shed 1 base and J 5 bases; nucleotides not matched to a gene: 8. The germline V gene has CDR1 LNHDA and CDR2 SQIVND (reference sequence). The CDR3 sequence is 17 residues long. The CDR3 loop is CASSIVLAGAGNNEQFF. The CDR3 bases are TGTGCCAGTAGTATAGTTCTAGCGGGAGCAGGGAACAATGAGCAGTTCTTC.

The V gene is TRBV9, the J gene TRBJ2-3; 13 positions match TRBD2. In germline, CDR1 is SGDLS, CDR2 YYNGEE. The CDR3 contains 15 residues. With 4 bases clipped from V and 5 bases from J, the junction kept 4 bases outside the gene matches. For the CDR3, the DNA is TGTGCCAGCAGCCCTACTAGCGGGAGGGTAGATACGCAGTATTTT. It encodes CASSPTSGRVDTQYF.

This clone was counted a single time. This chain uses TRBV9 with TRBJ2-3; D possibly corresponds to TRBD2 (6 bases). This CDR3 contains 16 residues. Germline V CDR1 and CDR2: SGDLS, YYNGEE. The V end lost 1 base, the J end lost 0 bases, and 12 bases lay between the germline ends. The CDR3 loop reads CASSVSGAASTDTQYF. CDR3 nucleotide sequence: TGTGCCAGCAGCGTATCGGGAGCTGCTAGCACAGATACGCAGTATTTT.

The V gene is TRBV7-9, the J gene TRBJ1-4; 7 nucleotides line up with TRBD1. The CDR3 loop spans 14 amino acids. The germline CDR1 and CDR2 sequences are SEHNR and FQNEAQ (reference sequence). V was clipped by 7 bases and J by 8 bases; unmatched bases: 10. The CDR3 bases are TGTGCCAGCACCTCCCCATCGGGACAGGAAAAACTGTTTTTT. Translation gives CASTSPSGQEKLFF.

The CDR3 region has the DNA TGCGCCAGCAGCCGGAGCGGGAAGGCCTTCAATGAGCAGTTCTTC. Its protein is CASSRSGKAFNEQFF. The chain carries TRBV5-1 and TRBJ2-1; 7 nucleotides align to TRBD2. Germline lookup yields CDR1 SGHRS and CDR2 YFSETQ. Trimming cost V 4 bases and J 6 bases; bases outside gene matches: 10. CDR3 size: 15 residues.

V is TRBV4-2 and J is TRBJ1-5; the D is unclear. CDR1 is LGHNA, CDR2 YNFKEQ, per germline. V lost 1 base to trimming and J lost 7 bases, with 11 bases between them. The CDR3 length is 14 residues. The CDR3: CASSQGGGRQPQHF. Written as DNA, the CDR3 is TGTGCCAGCAGCCAAGGGGGAGGGAGGCAGCCCCAGCATTTT.

The gene calls are TRBV19 and TRBJ2-6; 7 nucleotides line up with TRBD1. The germline gives CDR1 LNHDA, CDR2 SQIVND (reference sequence). The CDR3 consists of 15 residues. The junction had 5 bases not matched to a gene; V was cut back by 5 bases and J by 4 bases. CDR3 in amino acids: CASSLTGVGANVLTF. CDR3 DNA sequence: TGTGCCAGTAGTTTAACAGGGGTCGGGGCCAACGTCCTGACTTTC.

CDR3 nucleotides: TGTGCCAGCAGTCCAGTCCTCACGACTAGCGGGAGAAGGCATGAGCAGTTCTTC. Amino acids: CASSPVLTTSGRRHEQFF. The genes are TRBV27 and TRBJ2-1; 12 bases align to TRBD2. The junction had 16 bases not matched to a gene; V was cut back by 5 bases and J by 8 bases. The germline V gene encodes CDR1 MNHEY and CDR2 SMNVEV (reference sequence). The CDR3 consists of 18 residues.

The J gene is TRBJ2-1, the V gene TRBV2, with TRBD2 matching 8 bases. Germline CDR1 reads SNHLY; CDR2 reads FYNNEI. The J segment lost 6 bases and the V segment lost 2 bases, leaving 9 bases of the junction unmatched. The CDR3 has 16 residues. As DNA, the CDR3 is TGTGCCAGCAGTGAAATTAGGGGACTAGTCTTCAATGAGCAGTTCTTC. Amino acid sequence: CASSEIRGLVFNEQFF.

The rearrangement uses TRBV10-3 and TRBJ1-2; 7 positions match TRBD1. Germline CDR1 reads ENHRY; CDR2 reads SYGVKD. This CDR3 is built from 13 residues. V gave up 5 bases and J gave up 3 bases; unmatched junction bases: 3. This CDR3 reads CAISPGTDYGYTF. The DNA of the CDR3 is TGTGCCATCAGTCCCGGGACAGACTATGGCTACACCTTC.

This clone was picked up one time. The CDR3 DNA sequence: TGTGCCAGCAGCCAAGGCTCGGAGAGGGGCTACACCTTC. Its translation: CASSQGSERGYTF. V and J are TRBV14 and TRBJ1-2; D is uncertain. Looked up from germline, CDR1 is SGHDN and CDR2 is FVKESK. The length of the CDR3 is 13 residues. V lost 1 base, J lost 8 bases, and 11 bases lay in between.

This clone occurred a few times. The J gene is TRBJ1-1, the V gene TRBV18; no firm D call. The CDR3 runs 14 residues. The V gene lost 1 base and the J gene lost 0 bases, with 6 bases spanning the gap. Germline V gene lookup returns CDR1 KGHSH and CDR2 LQKENI. CDR3 loop: CASSPQDMNTEAFF. The CDR3 DNA reads as TGTGCCAGCTCACCACAAGACATGAACACTGAAGCTTTCTTT.

This chain connects TRBV7-2 to TRBJ1-1; the D gene is possibly TRBD1 (5 bases). The V gene lost 2 bases and the J gene lost 6 bases, with 16 bases spanning the gap. The V gene's germline CDR1 is SGHTA and CDR2 FQGNSA. The CDR3 has 15 amino acids. The CDR3 sequence: CASSLLRQGSPEAFF. The DNA for the CDR3 is TGTGCCAGCAGCTTATTGCGCCAGGGTTCCCCTGAAGCTTTCTTT. Using reference TRBV7-2 and TRBJ1-1 for the parts outside the CDR3, the full variable domain is GAGVSQSPSNKVTEKGKDVELRCDPISGHTALYWYRQSLGQGLEFLIYFQGNSAPDKSGLPSDRFSAERTGGSVSTLTIQRTQQEDSAVYLCASSLLRQGSPEAFFGQGTRLTVV.